This record looks at one TCR beta chain sequence and its context. The antigen is not known. Trimming removed 4 bases from V and 10 bases from J; junction bases left unmatched: 6. Germline V gene sequence: CDR1 MGHDK, CDR2 SYGVNS. The CDR3 consists of 13 residues. This specimen comes from a study of shared clonotypes between healthy human individuals. Broader study findings: Naive CD4 clonotypes overlapped across a handful of donors at roughly 5.1%.

At deep level, the assay was performed. Replicate PCRs from sorted subsets contained roughly 200 ng DNA, which is 29,000 or so T cell genomes. The method was immunoSEQ multiplex PCR; TCRdb's version includes in-frame clones alone and lacks a portion of them. The data show some 740,000 clones, 85% to 95% seen once. Naive CD8 cells were CD45RO-negative, positively selected for CCR7, excluding terminally differentiated effector memory CD45RA+ cells. This sequence was found in a man aged 25-45 years in good health. Sequencing was performed on naive CD8+ T cells sorted from blood. The chain couples TRBV25-1 to TRBJ2-1; 8 bases are a match to TRBD1. This CDR3 reads CASSGSTGAEQFF. In DNA, the CDR3 is TGTGCCAGCAGTGGGTCGACAGGGGCAGAGCAGTTCTTC.